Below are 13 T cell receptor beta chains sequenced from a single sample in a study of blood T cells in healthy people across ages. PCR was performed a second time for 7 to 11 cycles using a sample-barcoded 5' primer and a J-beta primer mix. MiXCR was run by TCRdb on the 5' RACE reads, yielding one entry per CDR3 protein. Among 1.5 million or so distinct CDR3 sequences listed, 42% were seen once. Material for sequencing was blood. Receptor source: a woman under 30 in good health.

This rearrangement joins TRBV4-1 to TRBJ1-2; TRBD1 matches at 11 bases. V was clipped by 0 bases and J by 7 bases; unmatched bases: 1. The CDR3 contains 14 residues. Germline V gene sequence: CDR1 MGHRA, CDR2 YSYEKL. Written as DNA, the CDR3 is TGCGCCAGCAGCCAAGAGGACAGGGGGCCTGGCTACACCTTC. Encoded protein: CASSQEDRGPGYTF.

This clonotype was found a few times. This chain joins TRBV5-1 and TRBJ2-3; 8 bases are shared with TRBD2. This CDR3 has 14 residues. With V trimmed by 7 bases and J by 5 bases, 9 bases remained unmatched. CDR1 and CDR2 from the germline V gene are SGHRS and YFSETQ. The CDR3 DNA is TGCGCCAGCGGCAGCGGGGGCGGAGAAGATACGCAGTATTTT. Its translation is CASGSGGGEDTQYF.

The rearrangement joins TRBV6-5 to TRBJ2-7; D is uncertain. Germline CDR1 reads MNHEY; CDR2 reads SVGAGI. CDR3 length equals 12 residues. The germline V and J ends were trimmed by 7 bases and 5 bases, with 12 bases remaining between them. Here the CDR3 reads CASTARPNEQYF. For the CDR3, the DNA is TGTGCCAGCACCGCTCGCCCCAACGAGCAGTACTTC.

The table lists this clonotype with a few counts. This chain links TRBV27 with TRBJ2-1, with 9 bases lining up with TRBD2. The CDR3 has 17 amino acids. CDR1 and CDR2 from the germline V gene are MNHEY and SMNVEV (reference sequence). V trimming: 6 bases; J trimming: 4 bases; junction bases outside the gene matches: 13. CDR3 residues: CASSPTLSGGTYNEQFF. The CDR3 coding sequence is TGTGCCAGCAGCCCAACGCTCAGCGGGGGGACATACAATGAGCAGTTCTTC.

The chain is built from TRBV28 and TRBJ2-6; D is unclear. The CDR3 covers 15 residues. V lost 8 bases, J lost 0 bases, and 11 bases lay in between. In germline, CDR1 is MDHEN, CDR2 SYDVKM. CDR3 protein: CASAPPNSGANVLTF. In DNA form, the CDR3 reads TGTGCCAGCGCACCCCCCAACTCTGGGGCCAACGTCCTGACTTTC.

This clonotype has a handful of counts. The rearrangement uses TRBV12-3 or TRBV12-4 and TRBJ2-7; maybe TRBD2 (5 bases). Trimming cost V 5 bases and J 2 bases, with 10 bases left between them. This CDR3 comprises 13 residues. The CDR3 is CASSAGKPYEQYF. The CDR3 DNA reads TGTGCCAGCAGTGCCGGGAAACCCTACGAGCAGTACTTC.

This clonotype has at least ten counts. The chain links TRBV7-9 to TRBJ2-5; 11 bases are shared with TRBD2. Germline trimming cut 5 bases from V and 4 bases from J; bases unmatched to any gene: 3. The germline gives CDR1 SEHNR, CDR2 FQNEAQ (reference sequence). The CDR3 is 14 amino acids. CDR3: CASSPGTSGETQYF. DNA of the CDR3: TGTGCCAGCAGCCCCGGGACTAGCGGAGAGACCCAGTACTTC.

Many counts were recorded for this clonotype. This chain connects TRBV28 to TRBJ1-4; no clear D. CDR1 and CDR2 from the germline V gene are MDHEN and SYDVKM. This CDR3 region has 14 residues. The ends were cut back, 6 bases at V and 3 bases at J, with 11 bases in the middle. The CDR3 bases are TGTGCCAGCAGACGGGGAGGTTCTAATGAAAAACTGTTTTTT. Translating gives CASRRGGSNEKLFF.

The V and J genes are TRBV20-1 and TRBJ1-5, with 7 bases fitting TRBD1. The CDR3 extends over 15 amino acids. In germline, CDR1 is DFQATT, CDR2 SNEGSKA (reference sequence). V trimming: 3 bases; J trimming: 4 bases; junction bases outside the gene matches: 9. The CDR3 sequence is CSASRGPGGNQPQHF. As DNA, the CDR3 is TGCAGTGCTAGCCGGGGACCAGGGGGGAATCAGCCCCAGCATTTT.

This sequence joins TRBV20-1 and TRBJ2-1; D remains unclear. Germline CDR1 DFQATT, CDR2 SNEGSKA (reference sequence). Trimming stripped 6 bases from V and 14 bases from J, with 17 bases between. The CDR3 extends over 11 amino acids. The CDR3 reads CSAETYNDEFF. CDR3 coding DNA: TGCAGTGCGGAAACGTACAATGATGAGTTCTTC.

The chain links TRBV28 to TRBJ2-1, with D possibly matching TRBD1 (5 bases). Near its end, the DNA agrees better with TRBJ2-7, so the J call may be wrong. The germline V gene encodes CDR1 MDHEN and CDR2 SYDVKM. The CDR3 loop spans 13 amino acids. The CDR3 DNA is TGTGCCAGTAGGGGTAGCTCCTACAATGAGCAGTACTTC. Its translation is CASRGSSYNEQYF.

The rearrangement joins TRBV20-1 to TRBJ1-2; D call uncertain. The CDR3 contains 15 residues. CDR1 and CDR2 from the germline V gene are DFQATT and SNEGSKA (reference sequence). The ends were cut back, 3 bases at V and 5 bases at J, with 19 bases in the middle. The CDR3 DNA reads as TGCAGTGCTAGGATCCGGGAGTTACATGAATATGGCTACACCTTC. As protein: CSARIRELHEYGYTF.

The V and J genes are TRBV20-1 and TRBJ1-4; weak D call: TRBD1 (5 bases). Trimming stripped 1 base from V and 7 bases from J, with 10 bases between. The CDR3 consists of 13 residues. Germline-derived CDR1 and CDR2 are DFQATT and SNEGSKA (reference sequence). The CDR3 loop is CSARGGEREKLFF. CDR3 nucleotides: TGCAGTGCTAGAGGAGGGGAGCGTGAAAAACTGTTTTTT.